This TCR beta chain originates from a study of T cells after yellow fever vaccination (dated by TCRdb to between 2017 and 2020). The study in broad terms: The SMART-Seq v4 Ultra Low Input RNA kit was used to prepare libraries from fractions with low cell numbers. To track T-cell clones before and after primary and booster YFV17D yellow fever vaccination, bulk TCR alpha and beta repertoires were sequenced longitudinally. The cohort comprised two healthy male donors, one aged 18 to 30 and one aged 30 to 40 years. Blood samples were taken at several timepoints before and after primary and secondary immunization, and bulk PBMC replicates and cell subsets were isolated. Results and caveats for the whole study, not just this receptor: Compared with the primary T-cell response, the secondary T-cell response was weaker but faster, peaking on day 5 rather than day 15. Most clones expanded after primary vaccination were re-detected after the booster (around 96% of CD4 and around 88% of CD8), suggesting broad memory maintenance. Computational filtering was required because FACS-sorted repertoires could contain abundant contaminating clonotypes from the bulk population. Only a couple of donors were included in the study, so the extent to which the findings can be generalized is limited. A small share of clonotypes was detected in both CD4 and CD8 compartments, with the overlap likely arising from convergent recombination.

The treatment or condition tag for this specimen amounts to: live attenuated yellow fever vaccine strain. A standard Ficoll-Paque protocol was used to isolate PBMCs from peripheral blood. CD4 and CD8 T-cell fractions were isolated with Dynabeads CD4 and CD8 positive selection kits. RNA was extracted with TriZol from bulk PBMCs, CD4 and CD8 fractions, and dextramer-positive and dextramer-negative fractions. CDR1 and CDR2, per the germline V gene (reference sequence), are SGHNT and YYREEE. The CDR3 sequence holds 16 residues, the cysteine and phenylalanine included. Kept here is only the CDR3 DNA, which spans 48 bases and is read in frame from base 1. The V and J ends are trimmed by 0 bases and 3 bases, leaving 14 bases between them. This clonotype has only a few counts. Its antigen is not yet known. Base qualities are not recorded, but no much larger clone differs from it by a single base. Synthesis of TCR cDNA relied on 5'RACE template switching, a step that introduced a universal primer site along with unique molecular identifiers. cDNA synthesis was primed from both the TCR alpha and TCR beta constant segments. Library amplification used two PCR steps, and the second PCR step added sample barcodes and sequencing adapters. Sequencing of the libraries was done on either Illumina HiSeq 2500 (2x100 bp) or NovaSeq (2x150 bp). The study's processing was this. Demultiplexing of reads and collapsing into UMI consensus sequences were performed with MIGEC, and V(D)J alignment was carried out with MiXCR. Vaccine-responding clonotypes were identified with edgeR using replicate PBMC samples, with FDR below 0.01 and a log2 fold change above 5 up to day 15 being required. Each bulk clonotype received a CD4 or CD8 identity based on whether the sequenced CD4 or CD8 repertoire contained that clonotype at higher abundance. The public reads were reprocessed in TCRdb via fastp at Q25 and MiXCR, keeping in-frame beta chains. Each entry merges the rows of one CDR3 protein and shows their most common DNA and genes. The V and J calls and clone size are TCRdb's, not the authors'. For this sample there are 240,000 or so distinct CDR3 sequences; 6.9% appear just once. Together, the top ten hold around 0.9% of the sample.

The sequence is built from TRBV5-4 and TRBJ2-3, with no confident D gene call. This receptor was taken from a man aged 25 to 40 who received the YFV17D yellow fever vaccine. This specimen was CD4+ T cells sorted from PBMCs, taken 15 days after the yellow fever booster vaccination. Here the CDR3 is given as CASSLVETRRTDTQYF. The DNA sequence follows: TGTGCCAGCAGCTTGGTAGAAACCCGGCGGACAGATACGCAGTATTTT.